This is a list of T cell receptor beta chains from one sample in a study of cytomegalovirus exposure and HLA in healthy donors. TCRdb keeps only in-frame clones here, not all; method: immunoSEQ multiplex PCR. The sample lists roughly 170,000 clones; 75% to 85% were seen once. Source material: PBMCs. The source is a woman aged 25 to 39 in good health and CMV-seropositive. CDR3s include the opening cysteine and the closing phenylalanine or tryptophan. D genes are given only for firm matches. Size tells how often a clone was seen (once, few, many) or the class of an expanded clone, and some rows leave it out.

>TRBJ2-7|TRBV6-5|-|TRBD1
CASSYTGAKYEQYF
TGTGCCAGCAGTTACACAGGGGCGAAATACGAGCAGTACTTC
>TRBJ2-1|TRBV11-2|-|TRBD2
CASSSRLAGRLSGEQFF
TGTGCCAGCAGCTCCCGGCTAGCGGGAAGGCTTAGCGGTGAGCAGTTCTTC
>TRBJ1-2|TRBV5-4|few|TRBD1
CASTQRQGTYGYTF
TGTGCCAGCACCCAGCGACAGGGGACTTATGGCTACACCTTC
>TRBJ1-5|TRBV4-1|-|-
CASSPTGWNQPQHF
TGCGCCAGCAGCCCGACAGGATGGAATCAGCCCCAGCATTTT
>TRBJ1-1|TRBV18|few|-
CASSPGGAHTEAFF
TGTGCCAGCTCACCGGGCGGGGCACACACTGAAGCTTTCTTT
>TRBJ2-3|TRBV2|-|TRBD2
CASSGLAGAVGTDTQYF
TGTGCCAGCAGTGGACTAGCGGGAGCCGTAGGCACAGATACGCAGTATTTT
>TRBJ1-1|TRBV28|few|TRBD1
CASSLFGQGDMNTEAFF
TGTGCCAGCAGTTTATTTGGACAGGGCGACATGAACACTGAAGCTTTCTTT
>TRBJ1-4|TRBV6-1|-|-
CASRNRDTSNEKLFF
TGTGCCAGCCGTAACCGGGACACATCTAATGAAAAACTGTTTTTT
>TRBJ2-7|TRBV19|-|TRBD2
CASSIVGGKQYF
TGTGCCAGTAGTATCGTGGGAGGGAAGCAGTACTTC
>TRBJ2-7|TRBV11-3|-|TRBD2
CASSLGGGPGYEQYF
TGTGCCAGCAGCTTAGGGGGGGGACCCGGGTACGAGCAGTACTTC
>TRBJ2-7|TRBV7-8|-|-
CASSPGGLGEQYF
TGTGCCAGCAGCCCAGGGGGACTGGGCGAGCAGTACTTC
>TRBJ1-1|TRBV5-1|-|-
CASSFGQGTEAFF
TGCGCCAGCAGCTTTGGGCAGGGAACTGAAGCTTTCTTT
>TRBJ2-1|TRBV6-5|-|TRBD2
CASGLAGGPNNEQFF
TGTGCCAGCGGGCTAGCGGGAGGGCCTAACAATGAGCAGTTCTTC
>TRBJ2-3|TRBV4-1|-|TRBD2
CASSHLAGGQDTQYF
TGCGCCAGCAGCCATCTAGCGGGAGGGCAAGATACGCAGTATTTT
>TRBJ1-2|TRBV5-4|-|-
CASTLVGQNNYGYTF
TGTGCCAGCACCCTTGTGGGCCAGAACAACTATGGCTACACCTTC
>TRBJ2-5|TRBV5-8|-|-
CASSLASGETQYF
TGTGCCAGCAGCTTGGCTTCAGGGGAGACCCAGTACTTC
>TRBJ1-2|TRBV28|-|-
CASSLPLGTPYGYTF
TGTGCCAGCAGTTTACCTCTCGGGACACCCTATGGCTACACCTTC
>TRBJ2-7|TRBV30|-|TRBD1
CAWRKEGQTYEQYF
TGTGCCTGGAGAAAAGAGGGACAGACCTACGAGCAGTACTTC
>TRBJ1-2|TRBV5-1|-|TRBD1
CASSLAGTVSRDYGYTF
TGCGCCAGCAGCTTGGCCGGGACAGTCTCCCGTGACTATGGCTACACCTTC
>TRBJ2-1|TRBV13|-|TRBD2
CASSSGTGLAGGSEQFF
TGTGCCAGCAGCTCCGGCACGGGACTAGCGGGAGGTAGTGAGCAGTTCTTC
>TRBJ2-7|TRBV18|-|TRBD2
CASSPRLSGTSGSYEQYF
TGTGCCAGCTCACCCCGTTTGTCCGGGACTAGCGGGAGTTACGAGCAGTACTTC
>TRBJ2-1|TRBV19|-|TRBD2
CASPEGGSPYNEQFF
TGTGCCAGTCCTGAGGGCGGGAGCCCCTACAATGAGCAGTTCTTC
>TRBJ1-2|TRBV4-3|-|-
CASSQDSGRYGYTF
TGCGCCAGCAGCCAAGATAGCGGGCGATATGGCTACACCTTC
>TRBJ1-2|TRBV10-3|-|-
CAISGTENYGYTF
TGTGCCATCAGTGGGACAGAGAACTATGGCTACACCTTC
>TRBJ1-2|TRBV6-1|-|TRBD1
CASRATGGDYGYTF
TGTGCCAGCAGAGCAACAGGGGGCGACTATGGCTACACCTTC
>TRBJ1-2|TRBV5-1|-|-
CASSATQGNYGYTF
TGCGCCAGCAGCGCCACCCAGGGTAACTATGGCTACACCTTC
>TRBJ1-5|TRBV18|few|-
CASSAGTAGGNQPQHF
TGTGCCAGCTCAGCGGGCACCGCAGGGGGCAATCAGCCCCAGCATTTT
>TRBJ2-3|TRBV6-5|once|TRBD2
CASSYYGGRREDTQYF
TGTGCCAGCAGTTACTATGGCGGGAGGAGGGAAGATACGCAGTATTTT
>TRBJ2-1|TRBV5-4|once|TRBD2
CASATSGKGYEQFF
TGTGCCAGCGCTACTAGCGGGAAAGGTTATGAGCAGTTCTTC
>TRBJ1-5|TRBV18|-|-
CASSLTGRVDYSNQPQHF
TGTGCCAGCTCACTAACCGGGAGAGTGGACTATAGCAATCAGCCCCAGCATTTT
>TRBJ2-7|TRBV7-6|few|TRBD2
CASSPTSGSSYEQYF
TGTGCCAGCAGCCCGACTAGCGGGAGTTCCTACGAGCAGTACTTC
>TRBJ2-7|TRBV13|-|-
CASSFISRAYEQYF
TGTGCCAGCAGCTTCATAAGCAGGGCCTACGAGCAGTACTTC